This T cell receptor (beta chain) was sequenced during a study of T cells in Graves' hyperthyroidism and ophthalmopathy. Researchers took RNA transcripts and amplified the TCR beta CDR3 regions from them. Using the HTBI primer set, a first-round RT-PCR was run on the TCR CDR3. TCRdb passed the multiplex PCR reads through MiXCR, listing each CDR3 protein once. The profile covers roughly 740,000 distinct CDR3 sequences, with 16% appearing a single time and roughly 8% taken by the ten largest. Germline V CDR1 and CDR2: MNHEY, SVGAGI. The CDR3 totals 14 residues. The germline V and J ends were trimmed by 3 bases and 0 bases, with 5 bases remaining between them. Notes on the study in general: Ophthalmopathy, as predicted by the model, came a median 6.5 months after the prediction.

Only one count was recorded for this clonotype. Its antigen is not known. The sequence derives from a man aged 18 to 29 with Graves' hyperthyroidism. Sample: blood. This rearrangement joins TRBV6-5 to TRBJ2-2; D uncertain. DNA of the CDR3: TGTGCCAGCAGTTATTATCCGAACACCGGGGAGCTGTTTTTT. Protein product: CASSYYPNTGELFF.